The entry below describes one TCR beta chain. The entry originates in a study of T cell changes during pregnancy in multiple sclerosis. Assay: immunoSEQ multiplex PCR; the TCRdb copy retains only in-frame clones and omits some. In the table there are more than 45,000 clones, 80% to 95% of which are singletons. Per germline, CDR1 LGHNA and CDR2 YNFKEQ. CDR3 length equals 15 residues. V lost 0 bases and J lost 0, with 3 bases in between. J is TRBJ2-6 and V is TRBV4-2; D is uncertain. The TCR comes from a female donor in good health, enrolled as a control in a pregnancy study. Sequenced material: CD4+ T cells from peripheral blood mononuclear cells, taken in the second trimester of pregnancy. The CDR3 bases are TGTGCCAGCAGCCAAGATAACTCTGGGGCCAACGTCCTGACTTTC. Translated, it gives CASSQDNSGANVLTF.